The clone carrying this T cell receptor (beta chain) has more than one count but fewer than ten. Its specificity is not known. These data come from a study of beta chain features in type 1 diabetes. Study-wide background: When patients were set against healthy donors, age, gender and cell yields were similar. Whole-study results and caveats: A closer apparent resemblance between naive, central memory and Treg TCRB repertoires was seen in patients than in healthy donors. The influence of HLA type on TCRB rearrangement stayed undetermined.

Germline CDR1 and CDR2: SGHRS and YFSETQ. The CDR3 consists of 16 residues. V trimming: 4 bases; J trimming: 5 bases; junction bases outside the gene matches: 12. Expressed TCRB transcripts were sequenced after all isolated RNA was converted to cDNA. Clones were sequenced by immunoSEQ multiplex PCR, and TCRdb holds only the in-frame ones, with some missing. The table has tens of thousands of clones, under 35% seen once. The chain joins TRBV5-1 to TRBJ1-1, with 9 bases lining up with TRBD1. The clonotype originates from a woman younger than 35 in good health. Source material: stem cell memory CD4+ T cells from blood. In nucleotides, the CDR3 is TGCGCCAGCAGCGGTACAGGGGGCGGACGAGGTACTGAAGCTTTCTTT. Encoded protein: CASSGTGGGRGTEAFF. The variable domain in full, with the rest retrieved from reference TRBV5-1 and TRBJ1-1, is KAGVTQTPRYLIKTRGQQVTLSCSPISGHRSVSWYQQTPGQGLQFLFEYFSETQRNKGNFPGRFSGRQFSNSRSEMNVSTLELGDSALYLCASSGTGGGRGTEAFFGQGTRLTVV.